The clone carrying this TCR beta chain appeared a single time. As yet, its antigen is unknown. These data belong to a study of CD4+ T cells in melanoma. The study's findings and limits: CD8+ T cell, macrophage and B cell function reportedly correlated with neoantigen-specific CD4+ T cells.

This table comes from immunoSEQ multiplex PCR, and its TCRdb copy is limited to in-frame clones, with some not included. Among 15,000 to 20,000 clones listed, roughly four fifths were seen once. This sequence was found in a human donor with melanoma. Input material: cells from a culture (not recorded whether cultured in vitro).

The CDR3 region has the DNA TGTGCCGGAGGTTCCGACAGGAGACGTCAGTATACGCAGTATTTT. It is translated as CAGGSDRRRQYTQYF. The gene calls are TRBV2 and TRBJ2-3; D possibly corresponds to TRBD1 (6 bases). V lost 11 bases to trimming and J lost 7 bases, with 25 bases between them. Per germline, CDR1 SNHLY and CDR2 FYNNEI. There are 15 residues in the CDR3.